This is a list of T cell receptor beta chains from one sample in a study of cytomegalovirus exposure and HLA in healthy donors. The assay was immunoSEQ multiplex PCR, and TCRdb's table has in-frame clones only and misses some. The sample consists of some 160,000 clones, 70% to 80% of them appearing once. Sequencing input: PBMCs. These receptors were obtained from a male donor in good health and CMV-seronegative. The CDR3 runs from the conserved cysteine through the conserved F or W. A D gene is named only where the DNA matches it firmly. Size is stated for part of the rows, as once, few or many counts, or as a class when the clone is expanded.

j_call | clone_size | d_call | v_call | cdr3_aa | cdr3_nt
TRBJ2-1 | once | TRBD2 | TRBV5-1 | CASSLTAGGSNEQFF | TGCGCCAGCAGCTTGACAGCGGGGGGTTCGAATGAGCAGTTCTTC
TRBJ1-3 | . | TRBD1 | TRBV9 | CASSLGQASGNTIYF | TGTGCCAGCAGCCTGGGACAGGCATCTGGAAACACCATATATTTT
TRBJ2-5 | . | . | TRBV5-6 | CASSSHGETQYF | TGTGCCAGCAGTTCCCACGGGGAGACCCAGTACTTC
TRBJ1-5 | few | . | TRBV21-1 | CASSKGRSNQPQHF | TGTGCCAGCAGCAAAGGCAGGTCCAATCAGCCCCAGCATTTT
TRBJ2-2 | . | . | TRBV6-5 | CASSGGPNPGELFF | TGTGCCAGCAGTGGCGGGCCTAACCCCGGGGAGCTGTTTTTT
TRBJ1-5 | . | . | TRBV2 | CASTKESGNQPQHF | TGTGCCAGCACCAAGGAGAGCGGCAATCAGCCCCAGCATTTT
TRBJ2-3 | . | TRBD2 | TRBV9 | CASSAGTSGGAVTDTQYF | TGTGCCAGCAGCGCCGGGACTAGCGGGGGGGCCGTCACAGATACGCAGTATTTT
TRBJ1-1 | . | TRBD1 | TRBV6-5 | CASWRGGADTEAFF | TGTGCCAGCTGGCGAGGGGGCGCAGACACTGAAGCTTTCTTT
TRBJ2-7 | . | . | TRBV18 | CASSPGGLPYEQYF | TGTGCCAGCTCACCAGGGGGCCTACCCTACGAGCAGTACTTC
TRBJ2-2 | . | TRBD2 | TRBV7-7 | CAAAGTIGGELFF | TGTGCCGCGGCCGGGACTATCGGCGGGGAGCTGTTTTTT
TRBJ1-1 | . | . | TRBV19 | CASSPRQLNTEAFF | TGTGCCAGTAGTCCAAGACAGTTGAACACTGAAGCTTTCTTT
TRBJ1-1 | . | . | TRBV6-5 | CASSYAGNTEAFF | TGTGCCAGCAGTTATGCGGGGAACACTGAAGCTTTCTTT
TRBJ1-4 | . | TRBD1 | TRBV19 | CASSRTDRATNEKLFF | TGTGCCAGTAGTAGAACAGACAGGGCGACTAATGAAAAACTGTTTTTT
TRBJ2-3 | . | . | TRBV11-2 | CASSQNVAGVTDTQYF | TGTGCCAGCAGCCAAAACGTCGCAGGGGTCACAGATACGCAGTATTTT
TRBJ2-7 | . | . | TRBV6-5 | CASRTDSSRYEQYF | TGTGCCAGCAGGACCGACAGTTCCCGCTACGAGCAGTACTTC
TRBJ2-1 | . | TRBD1 | TRBV7-2 | CASSSSTGNEQFF | TGTGCCAGCAGCTCATCGACAGGGAATGAGCAGTTCTTC
TRBJ2-3 | . | TRBD2 | TRBV10-3 | CAISESIAGGRTDTQYF | TGTGCCATCAGTGAGTCAATAGCGGGGGGCCGCACAGATACGCAGTATTTT
TRBJ2-5 | . | . | TRBV9 | CASSVLGGGTLETQYF | TGTGCCAGCAGCGTCCTTGGTGGCGGGACTTTAGAGACCCAGTACTTC
TRBJ2-7 | . | TRBD1 | TRBV4-1 | CASSQLQGESYEQYF | TGCGCCAGCAGCCAATTACAGGGGGAGTCCTACGAGCAGTACTTC
TRBJ2-1 | . | . | TRBV7-6 | CASSLGAYNEQFF | TGTGCCAGCAGCTTAGGCGCCTACAATGAGCAGTTCTTC
TRBJ1-1 | few | . | TRBV7-3 | CASSLDGLTEAFF | TGTGCCAGCAGCTTAGATGGACTTACTGAAGCTTTCTTT
TRBJ1-2 | . | TRBD1 | TRBV15 | CATSSGGPDRVGYTF | TGTGCCACCAGCAGTGGGGGGCCGGACAGGGTTGGCTACACCTTC
TRBJ1-2 | once | TRBD1 | TRBV6-5 | CASSYSSTGGDYGYTF | TGTGCCAGCAGTTACAGCTCGACAGGGGGCGACTATGGCTACACCTTC
TRBJ1-5 | . | TRBD1 | TRBV28 | CASSFGTGGFQPQHF | TGTGCCAGCAGCTTCGGGACAGGGGGGTTTCAGCCCCAGCATTTT
TRBJ1-2 | once | TRBD1 | TRBV4-1 | CASSRELTGGAKDGYTF | TGCGCCAGCAGCCGGGAACTAACAGGGGGCGCGAAAGATGGCTACACCTTC
TRBJ1-5 | . | TRBD1 | TRBV19 | CASSNFRGQGAVRSNQPQHF | TGTGCCAGTAGTAACTTTAGGGGACAGGGGGCAGTCAGAAGCAATCAGCCCCAGCATTTT
TRBJ2-1 | . | TRBD2 | TRBV4-3 | CASSQGGGVSYNEQFF | TGCGCCAGCAGCCAAGGCGGGGGGGTATCCTACAATGAGCAGTTCTTC
TRBJ2-1 | once | TRBD2 | TRBV4-1 | CASSQIRTSGTLHEQFF | TGCGCCAGCAGCCAAATCCGGACTAGCGGTACCTTGCATGAGCAGTTCTTC
TRBJ2-7 | . | TRBD2 | TRBV5-1 | CASSWTSGPYEQYF | TGCGCCAGCTCCTGGACTAGCGGGCCCTACGAGCAGTACTTC
TRBJ1-6 | few | . | TRBV28 | CASSFLGDSPLHF | TGTGCCAGCAGTTTCCTCGGGGATTCACCCCTCCACTTT
TRBJ1-2 | once | TRBD1 | TRBV27 | CASSLTGVYVYGYTF | TGTGCCAGCAGTTTAACAGGGGTGTACGTCTATGGCTACACCTTC
TRBJ2-7 | once | TRBD2 | TRBV5-6 | CASSQAGVRGEQYF | TGTGCCAGCAGCCAAGCGGGAGTCCGGGGCGAGCAGTACTTC
TRBJ2-3 | once | TRBD2 | TRBV9 | CASSSLGSGGADTQYF | TGTGCCAGCAGCTCCCTTGGTAGCGGGGGGGCTGATACGCAGTATTTT
TRBJ2-2 | . | . | TRBV6-5 | CASSRLTNTGELFF | TGTGCCAGCAGCCGACTTACGAACACCGGGGAGCTGTTTTTT
TRBJ2-1 | . | TRBD2 | TRBV7-3 | CASSLVGTSGSSYNEQFF | TGTGCCAGCAGCTTAGTCGGGACTAGCGGGTCCTCCTACAATGAGCAGTTCTTC
TRBJ2-1 | few | . | TRBV5-1 | CASSLGQGPYNEQFF | TGCGCCAGCAGCTTGGGGCAGGGCCCCTACAATGAGCAGTTCTTC
TRBJ1-1 | . | . | TRBV19 | CASSSGQRGTEAFF | TGTGCCAGTAGTTCCGGACAGAGGGGCACTGAAGCTTTCTTT
TRBJ1-1 | . | TRBD1 | TRBV12-5 | CASGLAAERGPAFF | TGTGCTAGTGGTTTGGCCGCCGAGAGGGGGCCAGCTTTCTTT
TRBJ2-7 | few | TRBD1 | TRBV6-5 | CASSYLTGEQYF | TGTGCCAGCAGTTACTTGACAGGGGAGCAGTACTTC
TRBJ2-1 | . | . | TRBV6-5 | CASRTSARSNEQFF | TGTGCCAGCCGGACTTCAGCCAGGTCCAATGAGCAGTTCTTC
TRBJ2-3 | . | TRBD2 | TRBV7-2 | CASSWGLAGGRYTQYF | TGTGCCAGCAGCTGGGGACTAGCGGGAGGTCGGTATACGCAGTATTTT
TRBJ1-4 | . | TRBD1 | TRBV2 | CASSEAVGQGYEKLFF | TGTGCCAGCAGTGAAGCAGTAGGACAGGGGTATGAAAAACTGTTTTTT
TRBJ2-1 | . | . | TRBV9 | CASSVGGEPYNEQFF | TGTGCCAGCAGCGTAGGGGGGGAACCCTACAATGAGCAGTTCTTC
TRBJ2-5 | . | . | TRBV28 | CASSPLGPGETQYF | TGTGCCAGCAGTCCCCTTGGGCCAGGAGAGACCCAGTACTTC
TRBJ2-7 | . | . | TRBV5-4 | CASSSVGKRSYEQYF | TGTGCCAGCAGCTCCGTGGGGAAGCGGAGCTACGAGCAGTACTTC
TRBJ2-5 | . | . | TRBV14 | CASSRDPGGTQYF | TGTGCCAGCAGCCGAGACCCCGGTGGGACCCAGTACTTC
TRBJ1-6 | . | . | TRBV27 | CASSLSRANSPLHF | TGTGCCAGCAGTTTAAGCAGGGCCAATTCACCCCTCCACTTT
TRBJ2-5 | . | . | TRBV5-1 | CASSPGGLETQYF | TGCGCCAGCAGCCCAGGGGGGCTAGAGACCCAGTACTTC
TRBJ2-4 | . | . | TRBV23-1 | CASSRQGKKTGTKNIQYF | TGCGCCAGCAGTCGCCAAGGGAAAAAGACAGGTACCAAAAACATTCAGTACTTC
TRBJ2-2 | . | TRBD2 | TRBV2 | CARLAGVNTGELFF | TGTGCCAGACTAGCGGGAGTTAACACCGGGGAGCTGTTTTTT
TRBJ1-2 | . | . | TRBV7-2 | CASSPDTGLDYGYTF | TGTGCCAGCAGCCCAGATACAGGGCTCGACTATGGCTACACCTTC
TRBJ2-5 | . | TRBD2 | TRBV5-1 | CASSLGGLAGDQETQYF | TGCGCCAGCAGCTTGGGGGGACTAGCGGGAGACCAAGAGACCCAGTACTTC
TRBJ2-7 | . | TRBD2 | TRBV4-1 | CASSQDPGTSAGTYEQYF | TGCGCCAGCAGCCAAGATCCCGGGACTAGCGCCGGCACCTACGAGCAGTACTTC